This TCR beta chain is drawn from a study of shared clonotypes between healthy human individuals. At the level of the study: Plates per donor: three CD4 naive, three CD4 memory, two CD8 naive, one CD8 memory. Study-level findings and limits: Tissue TCR repertoires likely differ from these blood-only repertoires. Memory subsets had estimated richness that was generally smaller than that of naive subsets.

CDR3 length: 13 amino acids. Germline CDR1 is SGHDT and CDR2 is YYEEEE. The V and J ends lost 2 bases and 7 bases respectively, with 13 bases between them. Produced via immunoSEQ multiplex PCR; TCRdb's table is partial and in-frame only. The sample consists of around 1.9 million clones, over 85% of them appearing once. The naive CD8 population came from CD45RO-negative cells selected for CCR7, without terminally differentiated effector memory CD45RA+ cells. Every contributor of samples was a Caucasian grown-up residing in Nashville, Tennessee. Comments on this clone: No antigen is known for it.

J is TRBJ2-7 and V is TRBV5-6; no clear D. The origin of this receptor is a man between 18 and 35 years old in good health. Some clones in this sample may be carry-over from other donors' samples. Input material: naive CD8+ T cells from PBMCs. CDR3 protein: CASSFGVLGEQYF. The DNA of the CDR3 is TGTGCCAGCAGCTTTGGGGTTTTGGGGGAGCAGTACTTC.